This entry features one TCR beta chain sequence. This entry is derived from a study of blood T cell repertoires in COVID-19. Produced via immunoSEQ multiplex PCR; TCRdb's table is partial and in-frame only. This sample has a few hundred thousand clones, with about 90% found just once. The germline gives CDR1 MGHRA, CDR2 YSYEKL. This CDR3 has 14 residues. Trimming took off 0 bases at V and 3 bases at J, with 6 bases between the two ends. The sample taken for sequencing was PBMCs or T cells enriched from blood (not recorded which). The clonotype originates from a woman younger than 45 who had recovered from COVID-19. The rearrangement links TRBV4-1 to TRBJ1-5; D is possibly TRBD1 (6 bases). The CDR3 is CASSQEGANQPQHF. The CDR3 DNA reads TGCGCCAGCAGCCAAGAGGGGGCCAATCAGCCCCAGCATTTT.